These 12 T cell receptor beta chains originate from one sample sequenced in a study of blood T cell repertoires in COVID-19. Sequencing was performed with immunoSEQ multiplex PCR; in TCRdb, only in-frame clones are kept and a portion is missing. The sample shows over 200,000 clones, about 68% of them seen only once. The sample was peripheral blood. The source is a woman older than 75 with acute or convalescent COVID-19.

V usage is TRBV4-1 and J usage is TRBJ1-4, with TRBD1 matching over 7 bases. CDR3 size: 16 residues. From germline, CDR1 is MGHRA and CDR2 YSYEKL. The V segment lost 3 bases and the J segment 10 bases; nucleotides outside the gene matches: 14. The DNA of the CDR3 is TGCGCCAGCAGCCATGAGTCTGGAGGGGGCGCGGGAAAACTGTTTTTT. Residues: CASSHESGGGAGKLFF.

This chain connects TRBV5-1 to TRBJ2-1, with 12 bases fitting TRBD2. Per the germline V gene, CDR1 is SGHRS and CDR2 is YFSETQ. V was pared by 4 bases and J by 9 bases, with 5 bases of the junction left unmatched. This CDR3 contains 14 residues. In nucleotides, the CDR3 is TGCGCCAGCAGCCCGACTAGCGGGAGTGGTGAGCAGTTCTTC. This sequence encodes CASSPTSGSGEQFF.

This clone was recorded only once. The chain recombines TRBV18 with TRBJ2-5, with D perhaps TRBD2 (6 bases). Germline loops: CDR1 KGHSH, CDR2 LQKENI. The CDR3 spans 12 residues. The ends were cut back, 5 bases at V and 4 bases at J, with 8 bases in the middle. The CDR3 here is CASSGTGETQYF. The CDR3 DNA is TGTGCCAGCTCAGGGACTGGAGAGACCCAGTACTTC.

This clone was seen only a few times. In DNA form, the CDR3 reads TGTGCCAGCAACGTAGAGAGGGAAAAACTGTTTTTT. Translating gives CASNVEREKLFF. This chain connects TRBV2 to TRBJ1-4; no definite D call. CDR1 is SNHLY, CDR2 FYNNEI, per germline. This CDR3 has 12 amino acids. V was trimmed by 7 bases and J by 8 bases, leaving 11 bases between them.

This clone was seen a single time. The chain employs TRBV9 and TRBJ1-4, with 8 bases lining up with TRBD1. The germline gives CDR1 SGDLS, CDR2 YYNGEE. V shed 3 bases, J shed 7 bases, and the junction held 17 bases outside the gene matches. CDR3 length: 18 residues. CDR3 protein: CASSDRTGKGLFGEKLFF. CDR3 bases: TGTGCCAGCAGCGACAGGACAGGGAAGGGTCTATTCGGTGAAAAACTGTTTTTT.

The V gene is TRBV7-2, the J gene TRBJ2-7; 9 bases agree with TRBD1. Trimming took 4 bases from V and 4 from J; bases not matched to a gene: 8. Germline assignment: CDR1 SGHTA and CDR2 FQGNSA. This CDR3 contains 15 residues. The CDR3 region is CASSSRQGGTYEQYF. As DNA, the CDR3 is TGTGCCAGCAGCTCAAGACAGGGGGGAACTTACGAGCAGTACTTC.

A few counts support this clone. The genes are TRBV11-2 and TRBJ2-7; D uncertain. The CDR3 totals 14 residues. Trimming cost V 5 bases and J 4 bases, with 15 bases left between them. Looked up from germline, CDR1 is SGHAT and CDR2 is FQNNGV. CDR3 in DNA: TGTGCCAGCAGCCGTCCCCTATACAGATACGAGCAGTACTTC. As protein: CASSRPLYRYEQYF.

The CDR3 sequence: CASGGLAGAAGTDTQYF. In nucleotides, the CDR3 is TGTGCCAGCGGAGGACTAGCGGGAGCGGCGGGCACAGATACGCAGTATTTT. The gene calls are TRBV2 and TRBJ2-3, with 13 bases identical to TRBD2. V dropped 8 bases and J dropped 1; count of bases not matched to a gene: 9. The CDR3 is 17 amino acids. Germline V gene sequence: CDR1 SNHLY, CDR2 FYNNEI.

V is TRBV5-1 and J is TRBJ2-1, with 14 nucleotides matching TRBD2. V was pared by 6 bases and J by 8 bases, with 10 bases of the junction left unmatched. This CDR3 spans 16 amino acids. The germline gives CDR1 SGHRS, CDR2 YFSETQ. As DNA, the CDR3 is TGCGCCAGCACCGACCCAGGGACTAGCGGGAGCGATGAGCAGTTCTTC. Translating gives CASTDPGTSGSDEQFF.

This chain uses TRBV9 with TRBJ1-2, with 8 positions matching TRBD1. The CDR3 loop spans 15 amino acids. Losses at the gene ends were 0 bases for V and 4 bases for J; bases not matched to a gene: 5. CDR1 and CDR2 from the germline V gene are SGDLS and YYNGEE. DNA for the CDR3: TGTGCCAGCAGCGTAGGTGGGGGACAGGTCTATGGCTACACCTTC. As protein: CASSVGGGQVYGYTF.

V usage is TRBV5-1 and J usage is TRBJ1-1, with TRBD1 identical over 10 bases. CDR3 length equals 13 residues. CDR1 is SGHRS and CDR2 is YFSETQ in the germline V gene. Trimming at V came to 4 bases and at J to 7 bases, leaving 4 bases not matched to a gene. In nucleotides, the CDR3 is TGCGCCAGCAGCCCGGGACAGGGGATTGAAGCTTTCTTT. Translating it yields CASSPGQGIEAFF.

The chain is built from TRBV15 and TRBJ2-7; D might be TRBD2 (5 bases). Per the germline V gene, CDR1 is LNHNV and CDR2 is YYDKDF (reference sequence). The V and J ends lost 0 bases and 4 bases respectively, with 10 bases between them. CDR3 size: 14 residues. As DNA, the CDR3 is TGTGCCACCAGCAGAGAGGGGAGAGGGTACGAGCAGTACTTC. It encodes CATSREGRGYEQYF. The entire variable domain, with the rest obtained from reference TRBV15 and TRBJ2-7, is as follows: DAMVIQNPRYQVTQFGKPVTLSCSQTLNHNVMYWYQQKSSQAPKLLFHYYDKDFNNEADTPDNFQSRRPNTSFCFLDIRSPGLGDTAMYLCATSREGRGYEQYFGPGTRLTVT.